The 20 T cell receptor beta chains given below trace back to one sample, sequenced in a study of T cells after yellow fever vaccination. MiXCR was run by TCRdb on the 5' RACE reads, yielding one entry per CDR3 protein. The sample lists a few hundred thousand distinct CDR3 sequences, approximately 3.5% occurring once. The sample here was PBMCs, taken 15 days after the yellow fever booster vaccination. The receptors shown here come from a man aged 18 to 29 who received the YFV17D yellow fever vaccine.

This clonotype was counted many times. The chain combines TRBV9 with TRBJ1-2; 7 bases match TRBD1. With 3 bases clipped from V and 4 bases from J, the junction kept 12 bases outside the gene matches. The CDR3 length is 16 residues. In germline, CDR1 is SGDLS, CDR2 YYNGEE. CDR3: CASSAPGTALLYGYTF. CDR3 sequence (DNA): TGTGCCAGCAGCGCGCCTGGGACAGCCCTACTCTATGGCTACACCTTC.

This clonotype has at least ten counts. The V call is TRBV5-1, the J call TRBJ2-7; D not resolved. This CDR3 has 14 residues. Trimming stripped 2 bases from V and 0 bases from J, with 9 bases between. The V gene's germline CDR1 is SGHRS and CDR2 YFSETQ. The CDR3 protein is CASSFRGASYEQYF. In nucleotides, the CDR3 is TGCGCCAGCAGCTTTCGCGGAGCCTCCTACGAGCAGTACTTC.

This clonotype was seen many times. The CDR3 DNA is TGCGCCAGCAGCTTACCTGGGTTTTGGTCGGGGAATATCATGAACACTGAAGCTTTCTTT. Residues: CASSLPGFWSGNIMNTEAFF. The chain uses TRBV5-1 and TRBJ1-1; no reliable D call. This CDR3 has 20 amino acids. In germline, CDR1 is SGHRS, CDR2 YFSETQ. V shed 2 bases and J shed 0 bases, with 26 bases lying between them. Supplemented by reference TRBV5-1 and TRBJ1-1, the full variable domain reads KAGVTQTPRYLIKTRGQQVTLSCSPISGHRSVSWYQQTPGQGLQFLFEYFSETQRNKGNFPGRFSGRQFSNSRSEMNVSTLELGDSALYLCASSLPGFWSGNIMNTEAFFGQGTRLTVV.

The sample holds many counts of this clonotype. This chain uses TRBV6-2 or TRBV6-3 with TRBJ2-3; 8 bases agree with TRBD2. Germline V lookup: CDR1 MNHEY, CDR2 SVGEGT. J was trimmed by 4 bases and V by 5 bases; bases with no gene match: 11. The CDR3 extends over 16 amino acids. As DNA, the CDR3 is TGTGCCAGCAGTCGCGGGGGGCCCGGCCCTGCAGATACGCAGTATTTT. It translates to CASSRGGPGPADTQYF.

This clonotype was counted at least ten times. The genes are TRBV5-5 and TRBJ2-7; D uncertain. The CDR3 spans 14 residues. Germline CDR1 reads SGHKS; CDR2 reads YYEKEE (reference sequence). V lost 0 bases and J lost 2, with 9 bases in between. The CDR3 DNA follows: TGTGCCAGCAGCTTGGAGGCCACTCCCTACGAGCAGTACGTC. Translation gives CASSLEATPYEQYV.

This clonotype showed up many times. V gene TRBV12-3 or TRBV12-4 combines with J gene TRBJ1-1, with D hard to call. V was trimmed by 7 bases and J by 2 bases, leaving 11 bases between them. The CDR3 consists of 13 residues. The CDR3 DNA reads TGTGCCAGCACCTATCAAATAAACACTGAAGCTTTCTTT. Translated: CASTYQINTEAFF.

This clonotype was counted ten times or more. The rearrangement joins TRBV7-9 to TRBJ1-6, with D unresolved. Germline values: CDR1 SEHNR, CDR2 FQNEAQ (reference sequence). V was trimmed by 4 bases and J by 5 bases, leaving 15 bases between them. CDR3 size: 16 residues. CDR3 sequence (DNA): TGTGCCAGCAGCTCATCAGGACTGCACCATAATTCACCCCTCCACTTT. It is translated as CASSSSGLHHNSPLHF.

This clonotype was found many times. The chain has TRBV7-9 and TRBJ1-4; tentatively, D is TRBD1 (5 bases). Per the germline V gene, CDR1 is SEHNR and CDR2 is FQNEAQ (reference sequence). CDR3 length: 16 residues. V dropped 4 bases and J dropped 8 bases, with 20 bases sitting between them. In DNA, the CDR3 is TGTGCCAGCAGCTCCCGAGGGGCTATGCCCGTGGAAAAACTGTTTTTT. Protein product: CASSSRGAMPVEKLFF.

This clonotype came up many times. V and J are TRBV3-1 and TRBJ2-3; D may be TRBD1 or TRBD2 (6 bases each). The ends were cut back, 3 bases at V and 2 bases at J, with 12 bases in the middle. Germline assignment: CDR1 LGHDT and CDR2 YNNKEL (reference sequence). There are 15 residues in the CDR3. As DNA, the CDR3 is TGTGCCAGCAGCCAGGGGGCGGGGCTCACAGATACGCAGTATTTT. Its translation is CASSQGAGLTDTQYF.

This clonotype was seen ten or more times. This sequence joins TRBV7-2 and TRBJ1-1; D is unclear. This CDR3 contains 15 residues. Trimming pared 2 bases from V and 0 bases from J, leaving 10 bases between. The germline V gene encodes CDR1 SGHTA and CDR2 FQGNSA. This CDR3 reads CASSLSFTLNTEAFF. The CDR3 coding sequence is TGTGCCAGCAGCTTAAGCTTCACACTGAACACTGAAGCTTTCTTT.

This clonotype was counted at least ten times. The V and J genes are TRBV5-1 and TRBJ2-7; 8 bases are shared with TRBD1. There are 16 residues in the CDR3. The germline V gene has CDR1 SGHRS and CDR2 YFSETQ. V lost 2 bases to trimming and J lost 2 bases; unmatched junction nucleotides: 9. The CDR3 region has the DNA TGCGCCAGCAGCTTCGGCGGGACAGGCTCTACCTACGAGCAGTACTTC. Protein: CASSFGGTGSTYEQYF.

Many counts were recorded for this clonotype. The chain is built from TRBV12-3 or TRBV12-4 and TRBJ2-3, with TRBD1 identical over 11 bases. V shed 5 bases, J shed 3 bases, and the junction held 13 bases outside the gene matches. CDR3 length: 18 residues. The CDR3 DNA reads TGTGCCAGCAGTGGACAGGGGGCTGTCTGGATCGGGACAGATACGCAGTATTTT. It encodes CASSGQGAVWIGTDTQYF.

This clonotype was recorded at least ten times. The rearrangement links TRBV27 to TRBJ1-1; the D gene is possibly TRBD1 (6 bases). The germline gives CDR1 MNHEY, CDR2 SMNVEV (reference sequence). Between the trimmed V and J ends, which lost 6 bases and 0 bases, there was a span of 11 bases. This CDR3 contains 14 residues. This CDR3 reads CASSHTGLNTEAFF. Here the CDR3 DNA reads TGTGCCAGCAGCCACACAGGGCTGAACACTGAAGCTTTCTTT.

This clonotype was found many times. The rearrangement uses TRBV7-6 and TRBJ2-2; D ambiguous. This CDR3 spans 15 amino acids. The germline V gene has CDR1 SGHVS and CDR2 FNYEAQ. V shed 5 bases and J shed 3 bases, with 13 bases lying between them. As DNA, the CDR3 is TGTGCCAGCAGCAGGCGGCAATCGTACACCGGGGAGCTGTTTTTT. It yields the protein CASSRRQSYTGELFF.

This clonotype has ten or more counts. The V call is TRBV21-1, the J call TRBJ1-5; whether TRBD1, the table's D call, matches the DNA was not checked. TRBV21-1 is reported as a pseudogene. The CDR3 contains 16 residues. The DNA of the CDR3 is TGTGCCAGCAGCAACCTTGACCGGCCCCACAATCAGCCCCAGCATTTT. Protein sequence: CASSNLDRPHNQPQHF.

The sample holds many counts of this clonotype. V usage is TRBV7-9 and J usage is TRBJ1-1; no firm D call. Germline assignment: CDR1 SEHNR and CDR2 FQNEAQ (reference sequence). This CDR3 is built from 15 residues. V lost 5 bases and J 2 bases, leaving 15 bases between the germline ends. The CDR3 is CASSPSERPNTEAFF. As DNA, the CDR3 is TGTGCCAGCAGCCCTAGTGAGCGTCCTAACACTGAAGCTTTCTTT.

The table lists this clonotype with many counts. The rearrangement links TRBV2 to TRBJ1-5; D is unresolved. Germline CDR1 is SNHLY and CDR2 is FYNNEI. CDR3 size: 14 residues. Trimming left V 4 bases short and J 4 bases short, with 11 bases between. CDR3 sequence (DNA): TGTGCCAGCAGTGCCTCAACAGATAATCAGCCCCAGCATTTT. Its translation is CASSASTDNQPQHF. The variable domain in full, completed from reference TRBV2 and TRBJ1-5, reads EPEVTQTPSHQVTQMGQEVILRCVPISNHLYFYWYRQILGQKVEFLVSFYNNEISEKSEIFDDQFSVERPDGSNFTLKIRSTKLEDSAMYFCASSASTDNQPQHFGDGTRLSIL.

This clonotype has at least ten counts. The CDR3, as DNA: TGTGCCAGCAGCTTGGGGGTGACTGGAAACACCATATATTTT. Protein sequence: CASSLGVTGNTIYF. The rearrangement links TRBV7-6 to TRBJ1-3; D may be TRBD1 (5 bases). This CDR3 is 14 amino acids long. The V gene's germline CDR1 is SGHVS and CDR2 FNYEAQ. V gave up 3 bases and J gave up 2 bases, with 8 bases separating them.

Ten or more counts support this clonotype. The rearrangement joins TRBV2 to TRBJ2-3; D might be TRBD2 (6 bases). The V gene lost 4 bases and the J gene lost 5 bases, with 16 bases spanning the gap. The CDR3 contains 15 residues. Germline loops: CDR1 SNHLY, CDR2 FYNNEI. DNA of the CDR3: TGTGCCAGCAGTGGACCGGGACTCCAGAAAGATACGCAGTATTTT. Encoded protein: CASSGPGLQKDTQYF.

This clonotype occurred many times. The rearrangement links TRBV5-1 to TRBJ1-1; possibly TRBD1 for D (6 bases). The CDR3 has 13 residues. CDR1 and CDR2 from the germline V gene are SGHRS and YFSETQ. With 4 bases removed from V and 5 bases from J, the gap between germline ends came to 12 bases. This CDR3 reads CASSQGGVTEAFF. Here the CDR3 DNA reads TGCGCCAGCAGCCAAGGGGGGGTAACTGAAGCTTTCTTT.